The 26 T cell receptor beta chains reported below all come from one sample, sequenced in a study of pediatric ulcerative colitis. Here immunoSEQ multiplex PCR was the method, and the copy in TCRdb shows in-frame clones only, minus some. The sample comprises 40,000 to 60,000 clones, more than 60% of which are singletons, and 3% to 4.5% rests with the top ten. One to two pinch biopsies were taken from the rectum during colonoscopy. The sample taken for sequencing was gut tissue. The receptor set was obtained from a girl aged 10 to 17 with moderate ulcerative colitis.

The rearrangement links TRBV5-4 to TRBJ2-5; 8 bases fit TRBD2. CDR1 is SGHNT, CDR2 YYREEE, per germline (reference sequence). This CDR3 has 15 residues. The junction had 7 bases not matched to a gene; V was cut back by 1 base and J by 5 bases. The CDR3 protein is CASSLNLGGVETQYF. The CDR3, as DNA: TGTGCCAGCAGCTTGAACCTCGGGGGGGTGGAGACCCAGTACTTC.

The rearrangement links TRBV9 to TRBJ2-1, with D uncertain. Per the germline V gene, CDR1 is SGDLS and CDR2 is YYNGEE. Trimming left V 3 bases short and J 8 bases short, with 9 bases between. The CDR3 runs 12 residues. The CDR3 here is CASSGTGDEQFF. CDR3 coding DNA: TGTGCCAGCAGCGGTACCGGAGATGAGCAGTTCTTC.

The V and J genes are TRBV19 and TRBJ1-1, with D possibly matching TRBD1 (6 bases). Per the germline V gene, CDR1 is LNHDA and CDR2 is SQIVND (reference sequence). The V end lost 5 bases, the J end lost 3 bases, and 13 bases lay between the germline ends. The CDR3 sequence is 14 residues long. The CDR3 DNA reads TGTGCCAGTAGTCTAAATACAGGGTACACTGAAGCTTTCTTT. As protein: CASSLNTGYTEAFF.

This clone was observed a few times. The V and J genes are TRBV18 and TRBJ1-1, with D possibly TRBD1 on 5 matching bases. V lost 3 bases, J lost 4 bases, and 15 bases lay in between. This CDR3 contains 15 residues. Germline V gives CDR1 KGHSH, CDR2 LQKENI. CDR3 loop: CASSPTQASGTEAFF. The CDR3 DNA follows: TGTGCCAGCTCACCTACACAGGCATCGGGCACTGAAGCTTTCTTT.

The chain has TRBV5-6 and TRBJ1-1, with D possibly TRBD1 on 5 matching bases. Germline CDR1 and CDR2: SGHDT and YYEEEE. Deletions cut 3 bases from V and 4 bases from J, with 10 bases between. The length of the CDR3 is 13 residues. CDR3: CASSSQGPTEAFF. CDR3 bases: TGTGCCAGCAGCTCTCAGGGCCCCACTGAAGCTTTCTTT.

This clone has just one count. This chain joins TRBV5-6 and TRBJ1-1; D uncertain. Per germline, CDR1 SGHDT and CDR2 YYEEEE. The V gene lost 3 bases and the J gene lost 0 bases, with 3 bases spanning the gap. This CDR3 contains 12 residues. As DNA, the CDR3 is TGTGCCAGCAGCTCCATGAACACTGAAGCTTTCTTT. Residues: CASSSMNTEAFF.

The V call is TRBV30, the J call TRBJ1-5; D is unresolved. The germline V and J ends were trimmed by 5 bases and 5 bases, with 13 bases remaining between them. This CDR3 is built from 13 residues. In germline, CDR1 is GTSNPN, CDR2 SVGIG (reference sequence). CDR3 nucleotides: TGTGCCTGGGGGAGCGGTCCCTATCAGCCCCAGCATTTT. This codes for CAWGSGPYQPQHF.

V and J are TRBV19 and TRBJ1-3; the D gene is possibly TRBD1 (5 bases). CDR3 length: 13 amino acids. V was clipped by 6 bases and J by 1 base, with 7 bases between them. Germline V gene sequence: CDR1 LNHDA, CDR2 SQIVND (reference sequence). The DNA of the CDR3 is TGTGCCAGTAGCCGGGGGTCTGGAAACACCATATATTTT. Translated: CASSRGSGNTIYF.

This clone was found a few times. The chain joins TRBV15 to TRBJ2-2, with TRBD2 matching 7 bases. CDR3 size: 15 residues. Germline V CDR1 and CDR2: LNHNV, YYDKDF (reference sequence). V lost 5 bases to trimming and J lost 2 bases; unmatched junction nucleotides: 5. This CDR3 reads CATSRSGGNTGELFF. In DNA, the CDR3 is TGTGCCACCAGCCGATCGGGGGGAAACACCGGGGAGCTGTTTTTT. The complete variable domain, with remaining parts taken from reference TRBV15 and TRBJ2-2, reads DAMVIQNPRYQVTQFGKPVTLSCSQTLNHNVMYWYQQKSSQAPKLLFHYYDKDFNNEADTPDNFQSRRPNTSFCFLDIRSPGLGDTAMYLCATSRSGGNTGELFFGEGSRLTVL.

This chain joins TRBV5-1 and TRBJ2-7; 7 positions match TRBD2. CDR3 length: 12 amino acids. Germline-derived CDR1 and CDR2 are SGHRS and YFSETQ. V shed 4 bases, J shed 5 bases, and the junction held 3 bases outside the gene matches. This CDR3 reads CASSLGGDEQYF. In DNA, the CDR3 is TGCGCCAGCAGCCTGGGGGGGGACGAGCAGTACTTC.

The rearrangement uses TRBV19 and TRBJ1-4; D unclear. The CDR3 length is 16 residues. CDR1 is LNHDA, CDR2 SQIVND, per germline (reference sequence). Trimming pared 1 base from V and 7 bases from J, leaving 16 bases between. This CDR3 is CASSIVRDLSREKLFF. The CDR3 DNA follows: TGTGCCAGTAGTATAGTTCGAGACTTATCTCGTGAAAAACTGTTTTTT.

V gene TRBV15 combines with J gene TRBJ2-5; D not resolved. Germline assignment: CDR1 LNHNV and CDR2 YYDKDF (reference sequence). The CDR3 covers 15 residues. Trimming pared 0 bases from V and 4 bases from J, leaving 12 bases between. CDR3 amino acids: CATSREGFRAETQYF. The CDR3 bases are TGTGCCACCAGCAGAGAGGGCTTCCGAGCAGAGACCCAGTACTTC.

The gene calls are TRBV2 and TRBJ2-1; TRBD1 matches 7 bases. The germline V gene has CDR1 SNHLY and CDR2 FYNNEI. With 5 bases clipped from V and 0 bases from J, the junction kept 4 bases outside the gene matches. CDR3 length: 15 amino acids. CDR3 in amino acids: CASSPGQSSYNEQFF. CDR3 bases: TGTGCCAGCAGTCCGGGACAGAGCTCCTACAATGAGCAGTTCTTC.

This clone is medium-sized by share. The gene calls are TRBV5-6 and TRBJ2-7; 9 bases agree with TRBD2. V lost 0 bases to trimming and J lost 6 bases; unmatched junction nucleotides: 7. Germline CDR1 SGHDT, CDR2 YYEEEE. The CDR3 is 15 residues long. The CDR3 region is CASSLVPAGGSEQYF. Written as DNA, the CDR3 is TGTGCCAGCAGCTTGGTTCCAGCGGGAGGCAGCGAGCAGTACTTC. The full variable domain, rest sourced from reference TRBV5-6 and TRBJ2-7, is DAGVTQSPTHLIKTRGQQVTLRCSPKSGHDTVSWYQQALGQGPQFIFQYYEEEERQRGNFPDRFSGHQFPNYSSELNVNALLLGDSALYLCASSLVPAGGSEQYFGPGTRLTVT.

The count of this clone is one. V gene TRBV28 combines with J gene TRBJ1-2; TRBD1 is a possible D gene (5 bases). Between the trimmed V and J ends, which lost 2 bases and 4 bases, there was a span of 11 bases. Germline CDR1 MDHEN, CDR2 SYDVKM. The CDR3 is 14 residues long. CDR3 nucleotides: TGTGCCAGCAGTTTAGTTGGGGGAAGCTATGGCTACACCTTC. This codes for CASSLVGGSYGYTF.

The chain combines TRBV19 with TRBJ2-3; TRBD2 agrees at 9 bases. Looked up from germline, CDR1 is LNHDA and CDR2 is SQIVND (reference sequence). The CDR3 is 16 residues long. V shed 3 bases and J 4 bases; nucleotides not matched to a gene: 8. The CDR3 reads CASSMRAGGSADTQYF. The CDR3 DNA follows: TGTGCCAGTAGTATGCGCGCGGGAGGGAGTGCAGATACGCAGTATTTT.

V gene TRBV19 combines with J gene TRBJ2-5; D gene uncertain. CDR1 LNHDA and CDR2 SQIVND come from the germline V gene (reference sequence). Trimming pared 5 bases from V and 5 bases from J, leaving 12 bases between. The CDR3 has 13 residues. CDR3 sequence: CASSDLPGETQYF. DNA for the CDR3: TGTGCCAGTAGTGACCTCCCTGGGGAGACCCAGTACTTC.

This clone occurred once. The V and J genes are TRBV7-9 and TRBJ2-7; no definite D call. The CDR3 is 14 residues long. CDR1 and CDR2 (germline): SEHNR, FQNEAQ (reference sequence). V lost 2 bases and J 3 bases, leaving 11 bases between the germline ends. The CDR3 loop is CASSLSLTFYEQYF. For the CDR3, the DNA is TGTGCCAGCAGCTTATCCCTCACTTTCTACGAGCAGTACTTC.

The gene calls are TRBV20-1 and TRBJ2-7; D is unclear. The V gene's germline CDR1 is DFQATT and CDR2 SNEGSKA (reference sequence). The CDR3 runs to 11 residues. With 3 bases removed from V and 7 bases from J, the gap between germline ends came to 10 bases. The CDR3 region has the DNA TGCAGTGCTAGGGCCCTCTCAGAGCAGTACTTC. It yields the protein CSARALSEQYF.

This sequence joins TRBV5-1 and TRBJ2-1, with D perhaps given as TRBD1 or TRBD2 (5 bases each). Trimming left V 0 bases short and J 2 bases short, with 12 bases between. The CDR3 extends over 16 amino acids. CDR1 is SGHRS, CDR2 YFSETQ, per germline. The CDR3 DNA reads TGCGCCAGCAGCTTGGGGGGCGGGCCAACCTACAATGAGCAGTTCTTC. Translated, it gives CASSLGGGPTYNEQFF.

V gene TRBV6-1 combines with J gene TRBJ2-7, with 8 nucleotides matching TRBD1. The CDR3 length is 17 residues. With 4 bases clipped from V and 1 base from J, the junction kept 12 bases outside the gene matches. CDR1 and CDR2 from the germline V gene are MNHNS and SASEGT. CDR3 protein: CASSARTGTPTSYEQYF. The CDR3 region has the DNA TGTGCCAGCAGTGCGAGGACAGGGACGCCAACATCCTACGAGCAGTACTTC.

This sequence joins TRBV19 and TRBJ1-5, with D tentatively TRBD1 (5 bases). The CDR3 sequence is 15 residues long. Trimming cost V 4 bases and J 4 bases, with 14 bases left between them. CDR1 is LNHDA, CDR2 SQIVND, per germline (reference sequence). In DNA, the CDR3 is TGTGCCAGTAGTAAATCGGGACGTAGGAATCAGCCCCAGCATTTT. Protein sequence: CASSKSGRRNQPQHF. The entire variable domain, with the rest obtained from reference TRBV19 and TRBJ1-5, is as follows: DGGITQSPKYLFRKEGQNVTLSCEQNLNHDAMYWYRQDPGQGLRLIYYSQIVNDFQKGDIAEGYSVSREKKESFPLTVTSAQKNPTAFYLCASSKSGRRNQPQHFGDGTRLSIL.

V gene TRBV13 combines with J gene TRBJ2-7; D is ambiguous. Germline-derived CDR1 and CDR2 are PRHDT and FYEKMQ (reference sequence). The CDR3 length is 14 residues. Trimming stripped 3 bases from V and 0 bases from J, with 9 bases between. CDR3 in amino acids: CASSFWSGSYEQYF. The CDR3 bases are TGTGCCAGCAGCTTTTGGTCGGGCTCCTACGAGCAGTACTTC.

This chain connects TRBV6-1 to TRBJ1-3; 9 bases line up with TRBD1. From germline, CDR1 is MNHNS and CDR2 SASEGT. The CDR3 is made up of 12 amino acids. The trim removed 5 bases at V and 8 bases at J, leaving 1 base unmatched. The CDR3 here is CASSRQGDTIYF. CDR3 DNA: TGTGCCAGCAGTAGACAGGGGGACACCATATATTTT.

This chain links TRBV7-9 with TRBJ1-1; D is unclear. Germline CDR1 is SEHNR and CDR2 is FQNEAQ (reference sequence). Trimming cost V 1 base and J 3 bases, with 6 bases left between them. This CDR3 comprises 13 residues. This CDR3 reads CASSLGAYTEAFF. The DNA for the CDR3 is TGTGCCAGCAGCTTAGGTGCCTACACTGAAGCTTTCTTT. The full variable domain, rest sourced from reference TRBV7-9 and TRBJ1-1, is DTGVSQNPRHKITKRGQNVTFRCDPISEHNRLYWYRQTLGQGPEFLTYFQNEAQLEKSRLLSDRFSAERPKGSFSTLEIQRTEQGDSAMYLCASSLGAYTEAFFGQGTRLTVV.

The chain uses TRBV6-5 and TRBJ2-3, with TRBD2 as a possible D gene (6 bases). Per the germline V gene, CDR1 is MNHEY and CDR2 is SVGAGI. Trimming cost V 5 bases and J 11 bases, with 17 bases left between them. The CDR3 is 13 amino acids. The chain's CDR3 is CASSNFGGLGQYF. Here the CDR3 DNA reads TGTGCCAGCAGTAACTTCGGGGGTCTAGGGCAGTATTTT.